This T cell receptor (beta chain) was documented in a study of shared clonotypes between healthy human individuals. Each subset's genomic DNA was shared equally among a number of immunoSEQ plates. The protocol was immunoSEQ multiplex PCR, while the TCRdb copy is restricted to in-frame clones and leaves out a portion. The repertoire holds 100,000 or so clones, with about 70% as singletons. CDR1 and CDR2 from the germline V gene are SGHRS and YFSETQ. This CDR3 contains 14 residues. The ends were cut back, 0 bases at V and 6 bases at J, with 10 bases in the middle. The chain carries TRBV5-1 and TRBJ1-5, with a tentative D call TRBD1 (6 bases). What was sequenced was memory CD8+ T cells sorted from blood. Described subset: CD45RO+ cells pooled with CCR7-negative TemRA cells. This sequence was found in a woman between 25 and 40 years old in good health. CDR3 region: CASSLDEGGQPQHF. The CDR3, as DNA: TGCGCCAGCAGCTTGGATGAGGGGGGTCAGCCCCAGCATTTT.